These 12 T cell receptor beta chains came from one sample sequenced in a study of blood T cell repertoires in COVID-19. TCRdb's copy holds only in-frame clones and misses some; the assay was immunoSEQ multiplex PCR. The sample holds under 450,000 clones; around 87% are singletons and the top ten take under 1.5%. The sequencing input was PBMCs or T cells enriched from blood (not recorded which). The origin of the receptors is a man aged 25-45 years who had recovered from COVID-19.

This chain uses TRBV4-3 with TRBJ2-1; 10 bases are shared with TRBD1. Trimming took 1 base from V and 0 from J; bases not matched to a gene: 6. From germline, CDR1 is LGHNA and CDR2 YSLEER. The CDR3 consists of 18 residues. CDR3 sequence: CASSQAWGQGTSYNEQFF. CDR3 sequence (DNA): TGCGCCAGCAGCCAAGCCTGGGGACAGGGGACCTCCTACAATGAGCAGTTCTTC.

V and J are TRBV5-4 and TRBJ1-2; 8 bases align to TRBD1. After removal of 0 bases from V and 7 bases from J, the junction contained 5 bases not matched to a gene. This CDR3 is built from 14 residues. Germline lookup yields CDR1 SGHNT and CDR2 YYREEE (reference sequence). DNA of the CDR3: TGTGCCAGCAGCTTGGCCGGGACAGGCGGTGGCTACACCTTC. This sequence encodes CASSLAGTGGGYTF.

The chain has TRBV29-1 and TRBJ1-1; D possibly corresponds to TRBD1 (6 bases). This CDR3 contains 12 residues. V was trimmed by 7 bases and J by 0 bases, leaving 9 bases between them. Germline-derived CDR1 and CDR2 are SQVTM and ANQGSEA. Here the CDR3 DNA reads TGCAGCGGCACAGGGTTGAACACTGAAGCTTTCTTT. Encoded protein: CSGTGLNTEAFF.

The rearrangement links TRBV5-8 to TRBJ1-5, with 10 bases that match TRBD1. Germline values: CDR1 SGHTS, CDR2 YDEGEE. The J segment lost 0 bases and the V segment lost 3 bases, leaving 12 bases of the junction unmatched. The length of the CDR3 is 19 residues. CDR3 nucleotides: TGTGCCAGCAGCTCCCCCCGGGACAGGGGCGCCCATAGCAATCAGCCCCAGCATTTT. The encoded protein is CASSSPRDRGAHSNQPQHF.

This rearrangement joins TRBV7-9 to TRBJ1-2, with 7 bases identical to TRBD1. Trimming cost V 2 bases and J 6 bases; bases outside gene matches: 9. There are 15 residues in the CDR3. Germline V gives CDR1 SEHNR, CDR2 FQNEAQ (reference sequence). Here the CDR3 reads CASSLKGDRVNGYTF. In nucleotides, the CDR3 is TGTGCCAGCAGCTTAAAGGGCGACAGGGTGAATGGCTACACCTTC.

J is TRBJ1-6 and V is TRBV10-3, with 10 bases aligning to TRBD1. Per germline, CDR1 ENHRY and CDR2 SYGVKD. The CDR3 sequence is 15 residues long. Losses at the gene ends were 2 bases for V and 5 bases for J; bases not matched to a gene: 0. CDR3 sequence: CAISEGQGDNSPLHF. DNA for the CDR3: TGTGCCATCAGTGAGGGACAGGGGGATAATTCACCCCTCCACTTT.

The rearrangement uses TRBV4-3 and TRBJ1-1; possible D gene TRBD1, 5 bases. The germline V and J ends were trimmed by 4 bases and 0 bases, with 15 bases remaining between them. Germline CDR1 and CDR2: LGHNA and YSLEER. The CDR3 is made up of 16 amino acids. CDR3 coding DNA: TGCGCCAGCAGCCTCAACGAAGGGGCTCTGAACACTGAAGCTTTCTTT. Its protein is CASSLNEGALNTEAFF.

The gene calls are TRBV11-2 and TRBJ2-1; the match to TRBD1 covers 7 bases. The CDR3 contains 17 residues. V shed 3 bases and J 8 bases; nucleotides not matched to a gene: 16. The germline V gene has CDR1 SGHAT and CDR2 FQNNGV. CDR3 in amino acids: CASSLEPPTGHTDEQFF. Written as DNA, the CDR3 is TGTGCCAGCAGCTTGGAACCCCCGACAGGGCACACGGATGAGCAGTTCTTC.

The rearrangement uses TRBV7-9 and TRBJ2-1; D gene ambiguous. This CDR3 spans 16 amino acids. The V and J ends lost 2 bases and 5 bases respectively, with 16 bases between them. CDR1 and CDR2 (germline): SEHNR, FQNEAQ (reference sequence). In DNA form, the CDR3 reads TGTGCCAGCAGCTTACAATTGAGTATTACTCACAATGAGCAGTTCTTC. It translates to CASSLQLSITHNEQFF.

The chain carries TRBV18 and TRBJ1-1, with D perhaps matching TRBD1 (5 bases). CDR1 and CDR2 (germline): KGHSH, LQKENI. V shed 0 bases and J shed 0 bases, with 11 bases lying between them. This CDR3 has 16 amino acids. Written as DNA, the CDR3 is TGTGCCAGCTCACCACCTCCCGGACACCTGAACACTGAAGCTTTCTTT. This sequence encodes CASSPPPGHLNTEAFF.

The chain is built from TRBV10-2 and TRBJ1-5, with D hard to call. The germline V gene encodes CDR1 WSHSY and CDR2 SAAADI. Trimming took off 0 bases at V and 2 bases at J, with 14 bases between the two ends. The CDR3 contains 17 residues. CDR3 nucleotides: TGCGCCAGCAGTGAGTCTAAGGAGAGGGAAGGCAATCAGCCCCAGCATTTT. Translating it yields CASSESKEREGNQPQHF.

In its sample, this clone was seen a few times. The J gene is TRBJ1-1, the V gene TRBV4-2; 8 nucleotides line up with TRBD1. J was trimmed by 5 bases and V by 7 bases; bases with no gene match: 6. Germline loops: CDR1 LGHNA, CDR2 YNFKEQ. The CDR3 extends over 13 amino acids. The CDR3 DNA reads as TGTGCCAGCACCTGGACAGGGAGAACTGAAGCTTTCTTT. Translated, it gives CASTWTGRTEAFF.